This T cell receptor beta chain was recovered during a study of beta chain features in type 1 diabetes. Study-level results: Insertion counts at VDJ junctions were lower in type 1 diabetes patients, who also showed more deletions there. TCRB CDR3s from Type 1 diabetes patients were moderately but significantly shorter in all four CD4+ subsets.

CDR3 size: 13 residues. The J segment lost 0 bases and the V segment lost 8 bases, leaving 2 bases of the junction unmatched. Looked up from germline, CDR1 is SNHLY and CDR2 is FYNNEI. cDNA synthesis used the whole RNA isolate, giving expressed TCRB sequences. Assay used: immunoSEQ multiplex PCR; TCRdb lists only in-frame clones, some missing. Of roughly 38,000 clones in the sample, approximately 62% are singletons; the top ten hold 1.5% to 2%. A few counts support this clone. Its antigen is undetermined. Material: Tregs from blood. V usage is TRBV2 and J usage is TRBJ2-3; 7 bases are a match to TRBD2. The TCR was taken from a man younger than 40 with type 1 diabetes. Some clones in this sample may be carry-over from other donors' samples. CDR3 nucleotides: TGTGCCAGCGGGGGGGTTAGCACAGATACGCAGTATTTT. It specifies CASGGVSTDTQYF.